This TCR beta chain derives from a study of T cell responses to AZD1222 COVID-19 vaccine. Study-level points and caveats: Donors, mostly white British, included more females; clonal diversity was possibly underestimated. Repertoires in all cases were sampled only once the peak T cell response had passed. Vaccine-related CD4 TCRs covered spike, predominating at 160-218 and 743-854. Breadth and depth of Spike-specific TCRs rose after two AZD1222 doses.

This CDR3 contains 15 residues. V was pared by 5 bases and J by 5 bases, with 18 bases between. Germline V gene data show CDR1 as SGHTA and CDR2 as FQGNSA. Using immunoSEQ multiplex PCR, the repertoire was profiled, and TCRdb retains in-frame clones only, with some absent. The data show approximately 180,000 clones, approximately 92% seen once. This clone occurred once. No antigen is known for it. This sequence was found in an adult who received the MenACWY meningococcal vaccine as a control. This chain uses TRBV7-2 with TRBJ1-2, with D perhaps TRBD1 (5 bases). Sequencing was performed on peripheral blood, taken 28 days after the second dose of the MenACWY control vaccine. The CDR3 here is CASSPRSRGGYGYTF. The DNA of the CDR3 is TGTGCCAGCAGCCCCCGTTCTCGGGGCGGGTATGGCTACACCTTC. Complete variable domain (other parts from reference TRBV7-2 and TRBJ1-2): GAGVSQSPSNKVTEKGKDVELRCDPISGHTALYWYRQSLGQGLEFLIYFQGNSAPDKSGLPSDRFSAERTGGSVSTLTIQRTQQEDSAVYLCASSPRSRGGYGYTFGSGTRLTVV.